These 14 T cell receptor beta chains originate from one sample sequenced in a study of beta chain features in type 1 diabetes. Sequencing targeted expressed TCRB transcripts, as all isolated RNA had been reverse transcribed. TCRdb's table, derived via immunoSEQ multiplex PCR, lists solely in-frame clones and lacks some. The sample has hundreds of thousands of clones; more than 65% are singletons. Sequenced: naive CD4+ T cells from blood. All receptors come from a man aged 25 to 40 in good health.

In regard to this clone: The same CDR3 can be traced to other DNA sequences in this sample. This chain connects TRBV7-9 to TRBJ2-5; a weak D match, TRBD1 (6 bases). The CDR3 is made up of 13 amino acids. V gave up 7 bases and J gave up 2 bases, with 11 bases separating them. Per the germline V gene, CDR1 is SEHNR and CDR2 is FQNEAQ (reference sequence). CDR3 bases: TGTGCCAGCATGTGGGGGCAGCAAGAGACCCAGTACTTC. Its protein is CASMWGQQETQYF.

The genes are TRBV29-1 and TRBJ2-1; tentative D call: TRBD2 (5 bases). The CDR3 runs to 15 residues. Germline V gene data show CDR1 as SQVTM and CDR2 as ANQGSEA. The V end lost 5 bases, the J end lost 1 base, and 15 bases lay between the germline ends. CDR3 sequence reads: CSVSGKELSYNEQFF. CDR3 bases: TGCAGCGTTAGCGGAAAAGAGCTATCCTACAATGAGCAGTTCTTC.

V usage is TRBV7-9 and J usage is TRBJ1-2; D might be TRBD1 (6 bases). The V and J ends lost 5 bases and 2 bases respectively, with 12 bases between them. Germline CDR1 is SEHNR and CDR2 is FQNEAQ (reference sequence). The CDR3 spans 14 residues. The CDR3 sequence: CASSKSGANYGYTF. In DNA form, the CDR3 reads TGTGCCAGCAGCAAATCGGGGGCCAACTATGGCTACACCTTC. The variable domain in full, completed from reference TRBV7-9 and TRBJ1-2, reads DTGVSQNPRHKITKRGQNVTFRCDPISEHNRLYWYRQTLGQGPEFLTYFQNEAQLEKSRLLSDRFSAERPKGSFSTLEIQRTEQGDSAMYLCASSKSGANYGYTFGSGTRLTVV.

The rearrangement links TRBV19 to TRBJ2-7; possible D gene TRBD2, 7 bases. With 3 bases removed from V and 5 bases from J, the gap between germline ends came to 14 bases. Looked up from germline, CDR1 is LNHDA and CDR2 is SQIVND (reference sequence). This CDR3 comprises 14 residues. The CDR3 DNA reads TGTGCCAGTAGTATCGGGGGGCTTCGCGACGAGCAGTACTTC. Encoded protein: CASSIGGLRDEQYF. Full variable domain (rest looked up from reference TRBV19 and TRBJ2-7): DGGITQSPKYLFRKEGQNVTLSCEQNLNHDAMYWYRQDPGQGLRLIYYSQIVNDFQKGDIAEGYSVSREKKESFPLTVTSAQKNPTAFYLCASSIGGLRDEQYFGPGTRLTVT.

CDR3 coding DNA: TGCAGCGCTGCGGGGACTAGCGGGCGCACAGATACGCAGTATTTT. This translates into CSAAGTSGRTDTQYF. The chain couples TRBV29-1 to TRBJ2-3; 12 bases align to TRBD2. Per germline, CDR1 SQVTM and CDR2 ANQGSEA. Trimming at V came to 7 bases and at J to 1 base, leaving 6 bases not matched to a gene. The CDR3 runs 15 residues.

The V and J genes are TRBV30 and TRBJ1-5, with D possibly matching TRBD1 (6 bases). CDR3 length: 14 residues. Germline CDR1 is GTSNPN and CDR2 is SVGIG (reference sequence). Trimming pared 2 bases from V and 3 bases from J, leaving 11 bases between. CDR3 loop: CAWSSGQTNQPQHF. In nucleotides, the CDR3 is TGTGCCTGGAGTTCCGGACAGACCAATCAGCCCCAGCATTTT.

The rearrangement uses TRBV30 and TRBJ1-2; 8 bases line up with TRBD1. After removal of 1 base from V and 5 bases from J, the junction contained 3 bases not matched to a gene. This CDR3 contains 13 residues. CDR1 and CDR2 (germline): GTSNPN, SVGIG (reference sequence). The CDR3: CAWSGQGAYGYTF. CDR3 DNA: TGTGCCTGGAGTGGTCAGGGGGCGTATGGCTACACCTTC.

In DNA form, the CDR3 reads TGTGCCAGCAGCCCTCTAAGTAGCTCCTACGAGCAGTACTTC. Translation: CASSPLSSSYEQYF. The chain is built from TRBV5-5 and TRBJ2-7; D gene uncertain. V lost 4 bases and J lost 0, with 11 bases in between. The CDR3 covers 14 residues. Germline CDR1 SGHKS, CDR2 YYEKEE (reference sequence). The full variable domain, with the rest looked up from reference TRBV5-5 and TRBJ2-7, is DAGVTQSPTHLIKTRGQQVTLRCSPISGHKSVSWYQQVLGQGPQFIFQYYEKEERGRGNFPDRFSARQFPNYSSELNVNALLLGDSALYLCASSPLSSSYEQYFGPGTRLTVT.

The V and J genes are TRBV7-2 and TRBJ2-5; D remains ambiguous. CDR1 and CDR2 from the germline V gene are SGHTA and FQGNSA. This CDR3 is 13 amino acids long. Trimming stripped 5 bases from V and 2 bases from J, with 9 bases between. In nucleotides, the CDR3 is TGTGCCAGCAGCCCTCGACGTCAAGAGACCCAGTACTTC. Protein product: CASSPRRQETQYF.

This clone has only a few counts. The chain couples TRBV29-1 to TRBJ2-1; TRBD2 is a possible D gene (5 bases). Trimming shortened V by 1 base and J by 2 bases, and 12 bases separated the two germline ends. CDR1 and CDR2 from the germline V gene are SQVTM and ANQGSEA. The CDR3 contains 15 residues. The DNA for the CDR3 is TGCAGCGTTGAAGGTAGCGAGCGTACCTACAATGAGCAGTTCTTC. It specifies CSVEGSERTYNEQFF.

The chain uses TRBV7-9 and TRBJ1-2, with D tentatively TRBD1 (6 bases). Germline V CDR1 and CDR2: SEHNR, FQNEAQ (reference sequence). The V end was cut by 4 bases, the J end by 11 bases, with 17 bases between. CDR3 length: 13 residues. CDR3 protein: CASSSTGPSLYTF. As DNA, the CDR3 is TGTGCCAGCAGCTCTACAGGGCCAAGCCTTTACACCTTC. Combining the CDR3 with reference TRBV7-9 and TRBJ1-2 gives the whole variable domain DTGVSQNPRHKITKRGQNVTFRCDPISEHNRLYWYRQTLGQGPEFLTYFQNEAQLEKSRLLSDRFSAERPKGSFSTLEIQRTEQGDSAMYLCASSSTGPSLYTFGSGTRLTVV.

The chain joins TRBV18 to TRBJ2-7, with D tentatively TRBD2 (6 bases). The CDR3 has 18 residues. Trimming shortened V by 0 bases and J by 3 bases, and 21 bases separated the two germline ends. CDR1 and CDR2 (germline): KGHSH, LQKENI. CDR3 DNA sequence: TGTGCCAGCTCACCACCGGGGTATGCTAGCGCCTGGGGCTACGAGCAGTACTTC. The encoded protein is CASSPPGYASAWGYEQYF.

CDR3 DNA: TGCAGCGTCGGATGGACTAGCAATAATGAGCAGTTCTTC. Residues: CSVGWTSNNEQFF. The chain uses TRBV29-1 and TRBJ2-1, with 8 bases matching TRBD2. The V segment lost 6 bases and the J segment 7 bases; nucleotides outside the gene matches: 8. From germline, CDR1 is SQVTM and CDR2 ANQGSEA. This CDR3 has 13 residues.

This rearrangement joins TRBV2 to TRBJ1-1; unclear D gene. V lost 6 bases and J lost 7, with 12 bases in between. This CDR3 has 12 amino acids. Germline CDR1 reads SNHLY; CDR2 reads FYNNEI. The CDR3: CASSGYFYEAFF. The DNA of the CDR3 is TGTGCCAGCAGCGGATATTTCTATGAAGCTTTCTTT.